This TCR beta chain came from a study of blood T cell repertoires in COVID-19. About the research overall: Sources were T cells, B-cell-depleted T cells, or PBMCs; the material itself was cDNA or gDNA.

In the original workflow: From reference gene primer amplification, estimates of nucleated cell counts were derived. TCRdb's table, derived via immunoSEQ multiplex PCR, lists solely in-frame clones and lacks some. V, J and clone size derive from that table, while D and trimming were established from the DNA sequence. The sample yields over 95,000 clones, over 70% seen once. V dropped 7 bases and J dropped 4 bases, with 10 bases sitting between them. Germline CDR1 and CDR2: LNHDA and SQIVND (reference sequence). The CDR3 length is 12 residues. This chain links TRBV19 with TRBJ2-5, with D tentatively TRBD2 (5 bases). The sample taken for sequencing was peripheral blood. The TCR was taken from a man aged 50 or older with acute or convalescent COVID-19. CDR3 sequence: CASTPGGETQYF. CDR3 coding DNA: TGTGCCAGTACGCCAGGAGGAGAGACCCAGTACTTC.